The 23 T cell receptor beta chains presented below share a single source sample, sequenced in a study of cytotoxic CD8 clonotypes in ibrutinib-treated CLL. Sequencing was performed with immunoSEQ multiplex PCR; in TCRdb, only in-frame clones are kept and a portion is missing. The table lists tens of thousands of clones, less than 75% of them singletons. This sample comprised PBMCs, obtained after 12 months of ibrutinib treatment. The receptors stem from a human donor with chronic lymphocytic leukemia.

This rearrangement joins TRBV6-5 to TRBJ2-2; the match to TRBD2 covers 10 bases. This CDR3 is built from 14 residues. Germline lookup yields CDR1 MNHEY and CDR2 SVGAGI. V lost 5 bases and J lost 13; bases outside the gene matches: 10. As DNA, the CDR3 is TGTGCCAGCAGTCAGAGTATTAGCGGGGGGCCGCTGTTTTTT. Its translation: CASSQSISGGPLFF.

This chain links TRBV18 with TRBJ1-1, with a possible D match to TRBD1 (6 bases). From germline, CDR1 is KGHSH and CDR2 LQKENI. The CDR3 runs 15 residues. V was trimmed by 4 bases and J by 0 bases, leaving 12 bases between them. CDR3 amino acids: CASSLLDSLNTEAFF. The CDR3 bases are TGTGCCAGCTCACTATTGGACAGCCTGAACACTGAAGCTTTCTTT. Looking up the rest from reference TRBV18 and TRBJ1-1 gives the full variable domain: NAGVMQNPRHLVRRRGQEARLRCSPMKGHSHVYWYRQLPEEGLKFMVYLQKENIIDESGMPKERFSAEFPKEGPSILRIQQVVRGDSAAYFCASSLLDSLNTEAFFGQGTRLTVV.

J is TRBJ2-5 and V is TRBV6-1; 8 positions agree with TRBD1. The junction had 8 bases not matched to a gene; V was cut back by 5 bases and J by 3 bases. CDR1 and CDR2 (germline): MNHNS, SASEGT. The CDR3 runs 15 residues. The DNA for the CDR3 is TGTGCCAGCAGTATCCGGGACAGGCGTGAAGAGACCCAGTACTTC. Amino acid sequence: CASSIRDRREETQYF.

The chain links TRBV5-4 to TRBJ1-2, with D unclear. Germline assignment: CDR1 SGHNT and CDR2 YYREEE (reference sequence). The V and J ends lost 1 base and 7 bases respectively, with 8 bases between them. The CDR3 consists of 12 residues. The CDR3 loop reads CASSLIPGGYTF. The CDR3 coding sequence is TGTGCCAGCAGCTTGATTCCGGGTGGCTACACCTTC.

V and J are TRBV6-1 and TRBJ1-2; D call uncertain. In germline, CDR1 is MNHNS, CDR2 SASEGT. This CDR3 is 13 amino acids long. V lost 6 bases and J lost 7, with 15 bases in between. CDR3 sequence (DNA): TGTGCCAGCAGCGAAAGGAAAGGCGGTGGCTACACCTTC. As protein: CASSERKGGGYTF.

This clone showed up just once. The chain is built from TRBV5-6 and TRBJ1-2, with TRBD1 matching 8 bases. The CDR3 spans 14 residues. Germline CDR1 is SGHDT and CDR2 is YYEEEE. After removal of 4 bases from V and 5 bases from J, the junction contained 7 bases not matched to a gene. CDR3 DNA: TGTGCCAGCAGCCCGGACAGGGTTAGATATGGCTACACCTTC. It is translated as CASSPDRVRYGYTF.

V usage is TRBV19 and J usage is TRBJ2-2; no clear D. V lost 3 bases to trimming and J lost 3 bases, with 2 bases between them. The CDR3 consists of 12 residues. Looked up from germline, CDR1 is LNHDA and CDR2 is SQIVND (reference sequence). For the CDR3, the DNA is TGTGCCAGTAGTATGTACACCGGGGAGCTGTTTTTT. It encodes CASSMYTGELFF.

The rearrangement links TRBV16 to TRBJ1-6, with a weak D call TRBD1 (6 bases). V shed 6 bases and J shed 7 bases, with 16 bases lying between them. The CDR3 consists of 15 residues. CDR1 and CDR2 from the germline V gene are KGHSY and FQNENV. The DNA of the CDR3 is TGTGCCAGCAGAGCAAACAGGGTGGGGAATTCACCCCTCCACTTT. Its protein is CASRANRVGNSPLHF.

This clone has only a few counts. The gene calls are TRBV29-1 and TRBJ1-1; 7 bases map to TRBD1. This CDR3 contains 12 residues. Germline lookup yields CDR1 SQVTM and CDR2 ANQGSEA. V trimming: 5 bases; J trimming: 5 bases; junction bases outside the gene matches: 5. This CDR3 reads CSVLATGTEAFF. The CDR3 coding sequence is TGCAGCGTTTTGGCGACAGGGACTGAAGCTTTCTTT.

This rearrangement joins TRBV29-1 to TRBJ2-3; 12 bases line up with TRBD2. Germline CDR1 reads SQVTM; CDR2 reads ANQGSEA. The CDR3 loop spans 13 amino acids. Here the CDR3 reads CSQRTSGVDTQYF. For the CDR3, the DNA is TGCAGTCAGCGGACTAGCGGGGTTGATACGCAGTATTTT.

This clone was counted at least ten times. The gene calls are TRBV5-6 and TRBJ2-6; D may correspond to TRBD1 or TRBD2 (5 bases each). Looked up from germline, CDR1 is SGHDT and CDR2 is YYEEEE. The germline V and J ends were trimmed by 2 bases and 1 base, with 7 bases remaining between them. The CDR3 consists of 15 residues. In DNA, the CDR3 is TGTGCCAGCAGCTTCTGGGGGTCTGGGGCCAACGTCCTGACTTTC. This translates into CASSFWGSGANVLTF.

Here the CDR3 DNA reads TGTGCCAGTAGTAATCAGGGGGACACTGAAGCTTTCTTT. It is translated as CASSNQGDTEAFF. The chain is built from TRBV19 and TRBJ1-1; TRBD1 matches at 7 bases. V dropped 4 bases and J dropped 3; count of bases not matched to a gene: 2. CDR1 is LNHDA, CDR2 SQIVND, per germline (reference sequence). CDR3 length: 13 residues.

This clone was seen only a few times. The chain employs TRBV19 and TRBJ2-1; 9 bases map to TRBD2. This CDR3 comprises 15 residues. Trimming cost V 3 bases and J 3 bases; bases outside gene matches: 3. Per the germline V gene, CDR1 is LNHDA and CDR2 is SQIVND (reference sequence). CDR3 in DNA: TGTGCCAGTAGTATCGGCGGGAGGGTCTACAATGAGCAGTTCTTC. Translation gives CASSIGGRVYNEQFF.

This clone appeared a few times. The CDR3 DNA sequence: TGCAGCGTTCAATCAGGGAACTATGGCTACACCTTC. Translated, it gives CSVQSGNYGYTF. V is TRBV29-1 and J is TRBJ1-2; the D gene is possibly TRBD1 (5 bases). Trimming took 5 bases from V and 2 from J, leaving 9 bases between them. In germline, CDR1 is SQVTM, CDR2 ANQGSEA. The length of the CDR3 is 12 residues.

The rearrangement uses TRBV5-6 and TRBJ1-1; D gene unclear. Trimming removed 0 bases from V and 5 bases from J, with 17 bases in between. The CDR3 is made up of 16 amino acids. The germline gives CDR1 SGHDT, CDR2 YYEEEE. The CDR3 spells CASSLEVIGVWTEAFF. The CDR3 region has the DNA TGTGCCAGCAGCTTGGAGGTCATCGGGGTTTGGACTGAAGCTTTCTTT.

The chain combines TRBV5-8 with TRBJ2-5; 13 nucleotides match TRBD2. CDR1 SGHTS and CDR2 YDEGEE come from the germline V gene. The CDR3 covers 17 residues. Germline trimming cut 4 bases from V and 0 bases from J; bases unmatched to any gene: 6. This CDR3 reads CASSAGLAGVYQETQYF. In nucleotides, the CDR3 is TGTGCCAGCAGCGCAGGACTAGCGGGAGTGTACCAAGAGACCCAGTACTTC.

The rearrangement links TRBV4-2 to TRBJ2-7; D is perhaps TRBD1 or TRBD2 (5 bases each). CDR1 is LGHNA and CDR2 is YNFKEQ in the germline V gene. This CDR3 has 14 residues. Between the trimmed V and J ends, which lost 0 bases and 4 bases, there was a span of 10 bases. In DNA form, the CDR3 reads TGTGCCAGCAGCCAAGATGGATGGGGGTACGAGCAGTACTTC. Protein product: CASSQDGWGYEQYF.

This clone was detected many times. The CDR3 region is CASSRTSRNEQFF. CDR3 sequence (DNA): TGTGCCTCTTCTCGGACTAGCCGCAATGAGCAGTTCTTC. J is TRBJ2-1 and V is TRBV30; TRBD2 matches 8 bases. From germline, CDR1 is GTSNPN and CDR2 SVGIG (reference sequence). The trim removed 7 bases at V and 6 bases at J, leaving 8 bases unmatched. The CDR3 contains 13 residues.

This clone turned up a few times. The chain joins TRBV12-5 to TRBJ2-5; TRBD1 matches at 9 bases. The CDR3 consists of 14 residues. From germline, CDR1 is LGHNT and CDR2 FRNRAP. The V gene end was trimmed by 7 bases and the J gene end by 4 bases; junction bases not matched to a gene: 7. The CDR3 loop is CASADRGVSETQYF. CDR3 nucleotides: TGTGCTAGTGCGGACAGGGGAGTCTCAGAGACCCAGTACTTC.

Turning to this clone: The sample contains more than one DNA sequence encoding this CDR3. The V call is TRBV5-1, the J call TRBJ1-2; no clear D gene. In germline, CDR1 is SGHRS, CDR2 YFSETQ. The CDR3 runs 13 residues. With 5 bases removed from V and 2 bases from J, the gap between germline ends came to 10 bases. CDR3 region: CASSSGTNYGYTF. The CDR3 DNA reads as TGCGCCAGCAGTTCAGGAACAAACTATGGCTACACCTTC.

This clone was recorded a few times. The CDR3 sequence is CASRSGSLLTYQETQYF. Here the CDR3 DNA reads TGTGCCAGCAGATCGGGCAGCCTGTTGACTTACCAAGAGACCCAGTACTTC. This chain links TRBV2 with TRBJ2-5; D is ambiguous. V was cut by 6 bases and J by 0 bases, with 20 bases left in between. CDR3 length: 17 amino acids. The germline V gene encodes CDR1 SNHLY and CDR2 FYNNEI.

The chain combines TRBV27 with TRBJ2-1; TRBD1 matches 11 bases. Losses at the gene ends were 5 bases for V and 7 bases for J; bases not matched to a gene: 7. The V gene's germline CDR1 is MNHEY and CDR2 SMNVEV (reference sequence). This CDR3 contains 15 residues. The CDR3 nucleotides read TGTGCCAGCAGTCGCCTCGGGACAGGGGGGAATGAGCAGTTCTTC. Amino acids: CASSRLGTGGNEQFF.

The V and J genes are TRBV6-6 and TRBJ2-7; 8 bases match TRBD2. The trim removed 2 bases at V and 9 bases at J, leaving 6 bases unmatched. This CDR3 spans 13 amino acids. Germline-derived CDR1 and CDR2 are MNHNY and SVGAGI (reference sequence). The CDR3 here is CASSYGLAGRQYV. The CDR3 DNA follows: TGTGCCAGCAGTTACGGACTAGCCGGTCGGCAGTACGTC.